Included here is one T cell receptor (beta chain) sequence, with context. Its antigen target is currently unknown. No clone much larger than this one lies a single base away; base qualities are absent. The TCR beta CDR3 regions were amplified from the RNA transcripts. For the first round of RT-PCR on the TCR CDR3, the HTBI primer set was used together with the Qiagen OneStep RT-PCR kit. The libraries were constructed in a second round of multiplex PCR and then size-selected and purified. The libraries were sequenced on an Illumina HiSeq2000 using paired-end 100 bp reads. Processing in the source paper ran as follows. SOAPnuke was used to process the raw data, removing reads that contained adapters or uncalled bases, had a mean Phred below 15, or lacked an exact match to the constant primer or identifier. High-quality paired reads were merged using COPE v1.2.5, and each unique nucleotide sequence was defined as a clonotype. MiTCR v1.1 was used to align the clonotypes against IMGT TRBV, TRBD and TRBJ reference segments. The analysis included only V-J combinations with a frequency above 0.0001, which together covered 98% to 99.2% of the repertoires. A TCS score was defined as the ratio between F50 (clonal expansion) and ExV (chaos), using BLOSUM62-based TCRdist between CDR3 peptides within each V-J. Welch's t-statistics and random forest reduced roughly 530 V-J features to around 14, which were used in a naive Bayes classifier (R e1071). The public sequencing data were trimmed at Q25 with fastp and processed into clonotypes with MiXCR by TCRdb, which kept only in-frame beta chains. Records with the same CDR3 protein are collapsed into one entry carrying the most frequent genes and DNA. Here the V and J calls rest on TCRdb's processing, not on the authors' analysis. The sample table holds roughly 400,000 distinct CDR3 sequences, of which roughly 25% were seen once. Roughly 70% of the sample belongs to the ten largest clones.

Between the V and J ends, shortened by 7 bases and 2 bases respectively, the junction contains 9 bases. The CDR3 covers 14 residues, taking in both the cysteine and the phenylalanine. The DNA shown is the 42-base CDR3, in frame from base 1. From the germline V gene (reference sequence), CDR1 is LNHDA and CDR2 is SQIVND. This entry belongs to a study of T cells in Graves' hyperthyroidism and ophthalmopathy (dated by TCRdb to between 2018 and 2021). Describing the broader study: Peripheral blood was collected at initial diagnosis, before any treatment. A discovery cohort of about a hundred patients, approximately 44 with Graves' ophthalmopathy and about 58 with stable Graves' hyperthyroidism, was used to find distinguishing TCR V-J signatures. Prospective prediction of ophthalmopathy was tested in an independent validation cohort consisting of 18 to 20 hyperthyroidism patients and around 16 patients who later progressed to ophthalmopathy. The 100 or so discovery patients were randomly divided into training and test sets at a 7:3 ratio. The study also compared thyroid tissue and blood T-cell repertoires from about six Graves' hyperthyroidism patients. Following sampling, methimazole starting at 30 mg daily was given to hyperthyroidism patients, and high-dose intravenous methylprednisolone was given to ophthalmopathy patients. The paper describes TCR Vbeta CDR3 sequencing of 135 peripheral blood samples, made up of 40 to 45 ophthalmopathy patients, 70 to 80 hyperthyroidism patients and some 17 progressor patients. Broader findings and caveats from the paper: In validation, progression to ophthalmopathy was predicted by the model with 70% to 71% sensitivity and 72.22% specificity, a median of roughly 6.4 months before onset. A 13 V-J signature model separated ophthalmopathy from stable hyperthyroidism, with 87.88% sensitivity and 81% to 83% specificity in cross-validation and 80%/75% in testing. No statistical method was used to fix the sample size in advance, and group allocation was not hidden from the investigators. Blood samples also contained most of the expanded thyroid clonotypes (frequency above 0.001), which suggests that blood repertoires may reflect thyroid immune responses.

Stable Graves' hyperthyroidism was defined as the absence of progression to ophthalmopathy over 18 months of follow-up. Hyperthyroidism patients were newly diagnosed, with disease duration under 2 months, and aged 18 to 65 years. Any patient with an uncontrolled infection, another autoimmune disease, pregnancy or lactation was excluded. Diagnoses relied on clinical symptoms, serum thyroxine and TRAb, thyroid ultrasound and orbital computed tomography. Ficoll-Paque density gradient centrifugation was used to isolate PBMCs from 8 to 10 ml of fresh peripheral blood. Total RNA was extracted with Trizol reagent, and quality was checked on an Agilent 2100 Bioanalyzer.

The specimen was blood. The sequence was collected from a man over 45 with Graves' hyperthyroidism. The chain is encoded by TRBV19 joined to TRBJ2-6; the D gene is possibly TRBD1, with 5 bases matching. The CDR3 has the sequence CASKEGAGANVLTF. At the DNA level, the sequence is TGTGCCAGTAAGGAAGGGGCTGGGGCCAACGTCCTGACTTTC.